This T cell receptor beta chain was profiled in a study of CXCR3-negative and CXCR3-positive naive CD8 T cells. UMI-tagged TRB cDNA libraries were built via 5' RACE. Each CDR3 protein gets one entry in TCRdb, which reprocessed the 5' RACE reads and gives no DNA. The sample totals under 10,000 distinct CDR3 sequences. In the case of this clonotype: Its cognate antigen is unknown.

Whole-study results and caveats: Sequencing showed both naive subsets with comparably high diversity, and memory CD8+ cells much lower.

Germline CDR1 SGDLS, CDR2 YYNGEE. The CDR3 has 14 amino acids. CD8+ T cell subsets were each sorted in triplicate, about 330,000 cells apiece. Cells classed as naive CD8+ T cells were CD45RO-CCR7+CD27+CD95-. This sequence originates from a human donor in good health. Some clones in this sample may be carry-over from other donors' samples. Sequenced material: naive CXCR3- CD8+ T cells from blood. The sample's subset: CD45RO-CCR7+CD27+CD95- naive CD8+ T cells lacking CXCR3 (TNR3-). V gene TRBV9 combines with J gene TRBJ1-1. The CDR3 region is CASSEREGGAEAFF.